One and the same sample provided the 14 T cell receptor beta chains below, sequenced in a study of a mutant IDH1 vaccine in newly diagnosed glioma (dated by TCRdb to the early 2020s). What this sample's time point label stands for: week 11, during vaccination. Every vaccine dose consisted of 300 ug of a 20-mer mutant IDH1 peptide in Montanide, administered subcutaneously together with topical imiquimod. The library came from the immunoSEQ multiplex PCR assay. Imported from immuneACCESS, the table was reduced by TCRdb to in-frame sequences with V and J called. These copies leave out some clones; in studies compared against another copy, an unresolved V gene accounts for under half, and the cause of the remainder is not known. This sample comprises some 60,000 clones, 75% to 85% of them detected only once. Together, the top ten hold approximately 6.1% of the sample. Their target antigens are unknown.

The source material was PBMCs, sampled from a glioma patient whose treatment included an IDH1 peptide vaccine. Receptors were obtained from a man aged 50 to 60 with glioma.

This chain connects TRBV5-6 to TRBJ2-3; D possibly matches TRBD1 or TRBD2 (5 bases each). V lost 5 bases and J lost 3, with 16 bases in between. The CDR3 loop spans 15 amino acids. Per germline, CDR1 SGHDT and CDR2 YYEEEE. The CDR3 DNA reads TGTGCCAGCAGTCATACGCTAGAGGGGACAGATACGCAGTATTTT. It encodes CASSHTLEGTDTQYF.

The CDR3 reads CASSYELSNEQFF. In DNA form, the CDR3 reads TGTGCCAGCAGTTACGAACTCTCGAATGAGCAGTTCTTC. J is TRBJ2-1 and V is TRBV6-6; no clear D. V lost 2 bases, J lost 7 bases, and 9 bases lay in between. The CDR3 has 13 residues. Germline assignment: CDR1 MNHNY and CDR2 SVGAGI (reference sequence).

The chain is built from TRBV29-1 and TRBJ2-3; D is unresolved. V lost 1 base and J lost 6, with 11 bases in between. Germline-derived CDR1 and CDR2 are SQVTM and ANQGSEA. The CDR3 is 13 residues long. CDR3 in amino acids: CSVEGPRWDTQYF. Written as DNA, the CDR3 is TGCAGCGTTGAAGGGCCCCGGTGGGATACGCAGTATTTT.

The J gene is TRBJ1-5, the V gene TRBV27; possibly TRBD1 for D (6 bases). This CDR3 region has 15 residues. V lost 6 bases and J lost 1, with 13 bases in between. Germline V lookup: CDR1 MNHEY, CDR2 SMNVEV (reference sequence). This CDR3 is CASRGGPTSNQPQHF. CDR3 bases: TGTGCCAGCAGAGGGGGACCGACAAGCAATCAGCCCCAGCATTTT.

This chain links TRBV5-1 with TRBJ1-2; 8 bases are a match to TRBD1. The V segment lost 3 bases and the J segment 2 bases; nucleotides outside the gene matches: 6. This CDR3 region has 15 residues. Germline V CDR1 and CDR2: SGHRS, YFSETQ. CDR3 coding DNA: TGCGCCAGCAGCTCGGCAGGGGGCTCGAACTATGGCTACACCTTC. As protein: CASSSAGGSNYGYTF.

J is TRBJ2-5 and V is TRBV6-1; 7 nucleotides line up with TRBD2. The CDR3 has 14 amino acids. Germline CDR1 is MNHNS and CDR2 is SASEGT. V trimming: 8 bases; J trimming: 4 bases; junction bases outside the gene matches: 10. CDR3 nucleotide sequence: TGTGCCAGCTCCCCCGGGGGGTCCGCAGAGACCCAGTACTTC. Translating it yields CASSPGGSAETQYF.

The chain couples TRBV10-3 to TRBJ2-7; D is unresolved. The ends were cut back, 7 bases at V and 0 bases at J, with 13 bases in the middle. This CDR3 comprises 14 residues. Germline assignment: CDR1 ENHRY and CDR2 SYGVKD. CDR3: CAITRQRSSYEQYF. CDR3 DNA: TGTGCCATCACAAGGCAGAGAAGCTCCTACGAGCAGTACTTC.

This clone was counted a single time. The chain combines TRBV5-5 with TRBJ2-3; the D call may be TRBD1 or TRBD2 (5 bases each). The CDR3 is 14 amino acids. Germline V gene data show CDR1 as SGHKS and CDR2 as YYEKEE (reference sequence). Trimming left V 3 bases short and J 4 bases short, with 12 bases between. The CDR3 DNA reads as TGTGCCAGCAGCTGGGACGTCGTGGCAGATACGCAGTATTTT. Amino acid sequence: CASSWDVVADTQYF.

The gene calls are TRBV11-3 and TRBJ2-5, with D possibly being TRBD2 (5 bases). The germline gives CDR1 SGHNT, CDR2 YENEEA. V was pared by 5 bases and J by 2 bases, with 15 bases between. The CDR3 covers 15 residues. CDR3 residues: CASSVSREGQETQYF. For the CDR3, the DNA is TGTGCCAGCAGCGTCAGCCGCGAGGGACAAGAGACCCAGTACTTC. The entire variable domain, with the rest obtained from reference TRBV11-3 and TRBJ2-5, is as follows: EAGVVQSPRYKIIEKKQPVAFWCNPISGHNTLYWYLQNLGQGPELLIRYENEEAVDDSQLPKDRFSAERLKGVDSTLKIQPAELGDSAVYLCASSVSREGQETQYFGPGTRLLVL.

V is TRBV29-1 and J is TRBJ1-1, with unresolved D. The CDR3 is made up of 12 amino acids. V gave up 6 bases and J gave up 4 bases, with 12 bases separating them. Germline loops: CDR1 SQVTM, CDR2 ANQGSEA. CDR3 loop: CSVGSGSTEAFF. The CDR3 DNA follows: TGCAGCGTCGGCAGTGGGAGCACTGAAGCTTTCTTT.

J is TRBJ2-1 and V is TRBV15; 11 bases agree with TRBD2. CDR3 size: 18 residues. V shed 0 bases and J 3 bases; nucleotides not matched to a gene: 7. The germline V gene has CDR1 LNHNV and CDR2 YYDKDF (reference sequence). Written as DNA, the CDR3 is TGTGCCACCAGCAGAGATCTCCCAGGGACTAGCGGCTACAATGAGCAGTTCTTC. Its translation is CATSRDLPGTSGYNEQFF.

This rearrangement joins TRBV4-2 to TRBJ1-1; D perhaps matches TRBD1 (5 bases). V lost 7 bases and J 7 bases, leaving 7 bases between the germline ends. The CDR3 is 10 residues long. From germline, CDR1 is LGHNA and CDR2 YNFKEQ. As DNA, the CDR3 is TGTGCCAGCACAGGGCGTGAAGCTTTCTTT. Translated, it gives CASTGREAFF.

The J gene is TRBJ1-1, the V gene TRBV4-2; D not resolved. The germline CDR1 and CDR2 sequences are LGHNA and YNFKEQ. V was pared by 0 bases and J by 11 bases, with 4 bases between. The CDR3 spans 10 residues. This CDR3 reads CASSQDRAFF. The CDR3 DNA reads TGTGCCAGCAGCCAAGATCGGGCTTTCTTT.

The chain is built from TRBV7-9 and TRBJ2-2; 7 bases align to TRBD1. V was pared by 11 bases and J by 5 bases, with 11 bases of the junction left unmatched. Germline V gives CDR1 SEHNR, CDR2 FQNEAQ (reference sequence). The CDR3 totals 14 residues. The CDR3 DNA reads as TGTGCCGGCTCCGGGACAGAAAGGACCGGGGAGCTGTTTTTT. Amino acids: CAGSGTERTGELFF.